Given below is one T cell receptor (beta chain) in context. Its specificity is unknown. This entry belongs to a study of OX40 agonist ivuxolimab in advanced cancers. Study-level background: Patients' therapy was ivuxolimab, an antibody that acts as an agonist of OX40 (CD134). Study observations and caveats: Expanded clones were, on average, more numerous in CD8+ T cells than in CD4+.

Patients who had autoimmune disease history or got systemic immunosuppression were left out. Sequenced by immunoSEQ multiplex PCR; TCRdb stores in-frame clones only, minus some. The table records some 79,000 clones, about nine tenths of them present only once. This CDR3 has 15 amino acids. This chain joins TRBV21-1 and TRBJ1-1. TRBV21-1 is a pseudogene locus. The clonotype was recovered from an adult with an advanced solid tumor such as melanoma, head and neck, liver or kidney cancer. The sample in question was CD4+ or CD8+ T cells sorted from blood, obtained in a trial of the OX40 agonist ivuxolimab. The chain's CDR3 is CASSKVRGRSTEAFF. CDR3 DNA sequence: TGTGCCAGCAGCAAAGTTCGGGGGAGGAGCACTGAAGCTTTCTTT.